This T cell receptor beta chain was found in a study of Ad26.COV2.S vaccination and SARS-CoV-2 variants. For the study at large: Within the COV1001 Ad26.COV2.S trial arm, the donor was enrolled.

The treatment: roughly 18 received Ad26.COV2.S at low or high dose, single or two shots; a few received placebo; per-sample allocation not given. Material that was analyzed had been drawn on day 63 after the first vaccine or placebo injection. The assay was immunoSEQ multiplex PCR, and TCRdb's table has in-frame clones only and misses some. The sample includes over 350,000 clones, 70% to 90% seen only once; the top ten take under 3.5%. Germline V gives CDR1 SEHNR, CDR2 FQNEAQ (reference sequence). The CDR3 spans 17 residues. V was clipped by 3 bases and J by 0 bases, with 16 bases between them. This TCR was sampled from a person between 18 and 59 years old who received the Ad26.COV2.S COVID-19 vaccine or a placebo. The chain employs TRBV7-9 and TRBJ2-3; D gene uncertain. Source: peripheral blood, taken in a trial of Ad26.COV2.S vaccine versus placebo. In DNA form, the CDR3 reads TGTGCCAGCAGCTTTACGATCGGATTCTACAGCACAGATACGCAGTATTTT. Translated, it gives CASSFTIGFYSTDTQYF.